This record concerns one T cell receptor beta chain sequence. This CDR3 has 12 amino acids. CDR1 PRHDT and CDR2 FYEKMQ come from the germline V gene (reference sequence). No DNA is given; TCRdb re-called the 5' RACE reads and lists each CDR3 protein once. Here the sample table reports around 400,000 distinct CDR3 sequences. These data come from a study of monozygotic twins with inflammatory bowel disease. The source of this sequence is a human donor with ulcerative colitis or Crohn's disease, or a healthy co-twin of an affected twin (not recorded which). The rearrangement joins TRBV13 to TRBJ1-2. Sequencing used blood. Here the CDR3 reads CASSLSAYGYTF.